The entry that follows covers one T cell receptor beta chain sequence. What it binds is unknown. From germline, CDR1 is SNHLY and CDR2 FYNNEI. Trimming left V 6 bases short and J 4 bases short, with 9 bases between. The length of the CDR3 is 12 residues. This entry comes from a study of T cells in Graves' hyperthyroidism and ophthalmopathy. General study results and limits: Model output signaled ophthalmopathy a median approximately six months ahead of onset.

Using RNA transcripts as the source, TCR beta CDR3 regions were amplified. HTBI primers were used for first-round RT-PCR of the TCR CDR3. TCRdb fed the multiplex PCR reads into MiXCR, producing one record per CDR3 protein. The sample consists of roughly 420,000 distinct CDR3 sequences, more than 15% of them appearing once. Sequenced sample: blood. The receptor's source is a woman aged 18 to 35 with Graves' hyperthyroidism. The chain employs TRBV2 and TRBJ1-2; D not resolved. CDR3 in amino acids: CASRAGVYGYTF. The DNA of the CDR3 is TGTGCCAGCAGGGCGGGTGTCTATGGCTACACCTTC. The full variable domain, its missing parts supplied by reference TRBV2 and TRBJ1-2, is EPEVTQTPSHQVTQMGQEVILRCVPISNHLYFYWYRQILGQKVEFLVSFYNNEISEKSEIFDDQFSVERPDGSNFTLKIRSTKLEDSAMYFCASRAGVYGYTFGSGTRLTVV.